This T cell receptor (beta chain) was identified in a study of Graves' ophthalmopathy and Graves' hyperthyroidism listed by TCRdb under 2018. With regard to the full study: Peripheral blood was collected before any treatment was given, at the time of initial diagnosis. Following sampling, methimazole starting at 30 mg daily was administered to hyperthyroidism patients, and high-dose intravenous methylprednisolone was administered to ophthalmopathy patients. In six hyperthyroidism patients, T-cell repertoires of thyroid tissue and blood were compared. To tell Graves' ophthalmopathy apart from Graves' hyperthyroidism, and to predict which patients would progress to ophthalmopathy, the study relied on TCR beta repertoire signatures. A discovery set of 90 to 100 patients (under 45 ophthalmopathy, about 55 stable hyperthyroidism) was enrolled to explore V-J signatures distinguishing ophthalmopathy from hyperthyroidism. In total, over 130 blood samples were TCR-sequenced: under 45 ophthalmopathy, approximately 80 hyperthyroidism and approximately 17 hyperthyroidism-to-ophthalmopathy patients. The roughly 94 discovery patients were randomly divided into training and test sets at a 7:3 ratio. For independent validation, a separate cohort was made up of fewer than 20 hyperthyroidism patients plus 17 patients who later progressed from hyperthyroidism to ophthalmopathy.

Ophthalmopathy patients were characterized by moderately to severely active disease, a Clinical Activity Score of at least 3, a NOSPECS grade of at least 4, and a disease duration under 3 months. Anyone with other autoimmune diseases, uncontrolled infections, pregnancy or lactation was excluded from the study. Clinical symptoms, serum thyroxine, TRAb, thyroid ultrasound and orbital computed tomography were used for diagnosis. Using Ficoll-Paque density gradient centrifugation, PBMCs were isolated from 8.5 to 10 ml of fresh peripheral blood. Total RNA was extracted using Trizol reagent, and RNA quality was checked on an Agilent 2100 Bioanalyzer. TCR beta CDR3 regions were amplified from RNA transcripts for repertoire sequencing. HTBI primers and the Qiagen OneStep RT-PCR kit were used in a first-round RT-PCR, which was followed by a second-round multiplex PCR, size selection and purification. Libraries were sequenced paired-end with 100 bp reads on an Illumina HiSeq2000. The authors processed their data as follows. Reads were processed with SOAPnuke, discarding reads with adapters, uncalled bases, mean Phred below 15, or no exact constant-primer or identifier match. COPE v1.2.5 was used to merge the high-quality paired reads. Each unique nucleotide sequence was defined as a clonotype, and clonotypes were aligned to IMGT TRB V, D and J references with MiTCR v1.1. The analysis was limited to V-J combinations with a frequency above 0.0001, which together covered 98% to 99.2% of repertoires. A TCR clonal expansion and chaos score per V-J combination was defined as the ratio of F50 clonal expansion to chaos observed in the TCRdist matrix. Welch's t-statistics and random forest were used to narrow the features down to 13 V-J combinations, which were then fed into a naive Bayes classifier. The similarity between thyroid and blood repertoires was quantified using the Morisita-Horn index. TCRdb reprocessed the public reads (quality trimming at Q25 with fastp, clone calling with MiXCR) and kept in-frame beta chains. Every entry covers one CDR3 protein and lists the most common genes and DNA from its rows. TCRdb's processing, not the authors', yielded these V and J calls. In this sample the table shows more than 150,000 distinct CDR3 sequences, 37% of which occur a single time. The ten most abundant clones make up less than 6% of the sample.

This clonotype has a count of ten or more. Its antigen is not yet known. Base qualities are not at hand, and no much larger clone is one base apart. V drops 0 bases and J drops 3 bases, leaving 8 bases in between. CDR1 and CDR2 are drawn from the germline V gene: SGHNT, YENEEA. The CDR3 sequence holds 14 residues, the cysteine and phenylalanine included. This entry keeps only the CDR3 DNA: 42 bases, framed from base 1. Overall results and qualifications from the work: Sample size was not statistically predetermined, and group allocation was not concealed from the investigators. In cross-validation, the 13-signature model distinguished ophthalmopathy from stable hyperthyroidism with almost 90% sensitivity and approximately 81% specificity, and in the test set the corresponding values were approximately 80% and 68%. In validation, the model predicted ophthalmopathy progression with about 71% sensitivity and roughly 78% specificity; some twelve predicted patients were CT-confirmed with GO in a median of about 7.1 months. Most of the expanded thyroid clonotypes with a frequency above 0.001 were also detected in blood, and it was suggested that the thyroid immune response may be reflected by blood repertoires.

The rearranged segments are TRBV11-3 and TRBJ1-1; no D gene call is confident. Material for sequencing was peripheral blood. The sequence derives from a woman aged 40 to 50 with Graves' ophthalmopathy. Donor details come from another sample of the same person, matched by shared clones. At the DNA level, the sequence is TGTGCCAGCAGCTTAGATCAAAGCGACACTGAAGCTTTCTTT. Translated, it gives CASSLDQSDTEAFF.